Below are 10 T cell receptor beta chains sequenced from a single sample in a study of T cell responses to AZD1222 COVID-19 vaccine. The protocol was immunoSEQ multiplex PCR, while the TCRdb copy is restricted to in-frame clones and leaves out a portion. The data contain some 150,000 clones, approximately 90% of them singletons. Sequencing was performed on peripheral blood, taken 28 days after the second AZD1222 dose. The receptor set was obtained from an adult who received the AZD1222 COVID-19 vaccine.

This clone has a single count. The V and J genes are TRBV6-1 and TRBJ1-5; TRBD1 aligns across 9 bases. CDR1 is MNHNS and CDR2 is SASEGT in the germline V gene. The CDR3 is made up of 16 amino acids. Trimming at V came to 2 bases and at J to 5 bases, leaving 7 bases not matched to a gene. CDR3 in amino acids: CASSELGQGGYQPQHF. The CDR3 nucleotides read TGTGCCAGCAGTGAATTGGGACAGGGAGGATATCAGCCCCAGCATTTT.

J is TRBJ2-7 and V is TRBV19, with D perhaps TRBD1 (6 bases). The germline CDR1 and CDR2 sequences are LNHDA and SQIVND (reference sequence). The V and J ends lost 0 bases and 2 bases respectively, with 8 bases between them. The CDR3 runs 14 residues. In DNA form, the CDR3 reads TGTGCCAGTAGTATAGATCGGGACACCTACGAGCAGTACTTC. Amino acid sequence: CASSIDRDTYEQYF.

The chain uses TRBV14 and TRBJ1-3; TRBD1 matches 7 bases. Germline V gene sequence: CDR1 SGHDN, CDR2 FVKESK. The CDR3 is 15 residues long. With V trimmed by 8 bases and J by 0 bases, 7 bases remained unmatched. CDR3 sequence: CASARDSSSGNTIYF. CDR3 nucleotides: TGTGCCAGCGCTAGGGACAGTAGCTCTGGAAACACCATATATTTT.

This clone was seen just once. The same CDR3 is also encoded by other DNA sequences in this sample. The chain employs TRBV13 and TRBJ2-1; D might be TRBD2 (6 bases). The CDR3 has 11 residues. CDR1 and CDR2 (germline): PRHDT, FYEKMQ (reference sequence). V dropped 5 bases and J dropped 9 bases, with 8 bases sitting between them. The CDR3 is CASSLSGEQFF. Here the CDR3 DNA reads TGTGCCAGCAGCCTTAGCGGTGAGCAGTTCTTC.

This chain joins TRBV19 and TRBJ2-1; D is unresolved. The ends were cut back, 5 bases at V and 7 bases at J, with 12 bases in the middle. The CDR3 extends over 13 amino acids. Germline values: CDR1 LNHDA, CDR2 SQIVND (reference sequence). The CDR3 region has the DNA TGTGCCAGTAGTTCAATCGGTAGTAATGAGCAGTTCTTC. Translation: CASSSIGSNEQFF.

This sequence joins TRBV6-4 and TRBJ1-2; D is possibly TRBD1 (5 bases). V dropped 3 bases and J dropped 5 bases, with 10 bases sitting between them. The germline V gene encodes CDR1 MRHNA and CDR2 SNTAGT. The CDR3 spans 13 residues. The CDR3 DNA reads as TGTGCCAGCAGTGAAACAGGCTATTATGGCTACACCTTC. The encoded protein is CASSETGYYGYTF.

As regards this clone: Other DNA sequences from this sample encode an identical CDR3 as well. The chain couples TRBV12-3 or TRBV12-4 to TRBJ1-5, with D maybe TRBD1 (5 bases). The CDR3 is 13 residues long. Trimming pared 1 base from V and 6 bases from J, leaving 7 bases between. The CDR3 DNA sequence: TGTGCCAGCAGTTTAGGGGGCGGTCAGCCCCAGCATTTT. Amino acid sequence: CASSLGGGQPQHF.

This rearrangement joins TRBV18 to TRBJ2-3; no definite D call. This CDR3 has 13 residues. Germline assignment: CDR1 KGHSH and CDR2 LQKENI. Trimming removed 1 base from V and 0 bases from J, with 2 bases in between. The CDR3 loop reads CASSPQSTDTQYF. In DNA form, the CDR3 reads TGTGCCAGCTCACCACAGAGCACAGATACGCAGTATTTT. The variable domain in full, completed from reference TRBV18 and TRBJ2-3, reads NAGVMQNPRHLVRRRGQEARLRCSPMKGHSHVYWYRQLPEEGLKFMVYLQKENIIDESGMPKERFSAEFPKEGPSILRIQQVVRGDSAAYFCASSPQSTDTQYFGPGTRLTVL.

CDR3 amino acids: CASSQERTGGAGTEAFF. The CDR3 DNA reads as TGTGCCAGCAGCCAAGAACGGACAGGGGGCGCGGGAACTGAAGCTTTCTTT. The gene calls are TRBV4-2 and TRBJ1-1; TRBD1 aligns across 11 bases. Per germline, CDR1 LGHNA and CDR2 YNFKEQ. V dropped 0 bases and J dropped 5; count of bases not matched to a gene: 8. The CDR3 extends over 17 amino acids.

The chain is built from TRBV11-2 and TRBJ1-1; TRBD1 might be the D (6 bases). With 3 bases removed from V and 5 bases from J, the gap between germline ends came to 19 bases. Germline CDR1 reads SGHAT; CDR2 reads FQNNGV. The CDR3 has 16 residues. The CDR3 region has the DNA TGTGCCAGCAGCTTCGCTAGTACAGGGATTTCAACTGAAGCTTTCTTT. This encodes CASSFASTGISTEAFF.